The source of this T cell receptor beta chain is a study of blood T cell repertoires in COVID-19. In the study overall: COVID-19 samples from acute and convalescent phases originated in the United States, Italy and Spain.

In the original analysis: The assay estimated nucleated cells by amplifying reference gene primers. The table came from immunoSEQ multiplex PCR; TCRdb's copy has only in-frame clones and leaves some out. V, J and clone size were drawn from that table, and D and trimming were deduced from the DNA. The sample includes about 310,000 clones, around 92% of them seen just once. In assigning cohorts, the study relied on participant-reported clinical history. The CDR3 length is 15 residues. Germline V gene sequence: CDR1 MNHEY, CDR2 SVGAGI. V lost 0 bases, J lost 2 bases, and 10 bases lay in between. The TCR was taken from a woman in her thirties who had recovered from COVID-19. Sequencing used PBMCs or T cells enriched from blood (not recorded which). The rearrangement links TRBV6-5 to TRBJ1-2; D is perhaps TRBD1 (5 bases). The chain's CDR3 is CASSYSMGGNYGYTF. Here the CDR3 DNA reads TGTGCCAGCAGTTACTCGATGGGGGGGAACTATGGCTACACCTTC.